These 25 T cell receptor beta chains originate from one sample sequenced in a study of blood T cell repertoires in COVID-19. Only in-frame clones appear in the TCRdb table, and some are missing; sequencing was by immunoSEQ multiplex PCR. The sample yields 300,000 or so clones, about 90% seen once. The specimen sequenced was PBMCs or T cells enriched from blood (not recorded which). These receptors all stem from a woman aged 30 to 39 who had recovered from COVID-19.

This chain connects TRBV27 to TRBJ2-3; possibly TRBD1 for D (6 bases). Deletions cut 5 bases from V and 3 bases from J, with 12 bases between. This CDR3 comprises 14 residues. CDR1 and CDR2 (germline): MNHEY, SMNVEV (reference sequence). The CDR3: CASSIQQGTDTQYF. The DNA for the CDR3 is TGTGCCAGCAGTATTCAACAGGGAACAGATACGCAGTATTTT.

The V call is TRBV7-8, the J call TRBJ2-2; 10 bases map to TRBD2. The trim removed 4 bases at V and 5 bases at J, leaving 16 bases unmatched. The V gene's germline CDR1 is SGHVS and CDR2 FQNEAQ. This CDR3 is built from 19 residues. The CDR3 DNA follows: TGTGCCAGCAGCTCCCCGGGGGGGGTAGCGGGGGGTGTTACCGGGGAGCTGTTTTTT. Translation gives CASSSPGGVAGGVTGELFF.

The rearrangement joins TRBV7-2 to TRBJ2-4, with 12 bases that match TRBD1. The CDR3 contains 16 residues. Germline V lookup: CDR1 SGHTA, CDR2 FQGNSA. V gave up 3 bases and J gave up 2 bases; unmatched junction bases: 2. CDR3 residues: CASSFGTGGSKNIQYF. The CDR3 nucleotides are TGTGCCAGCAGCTTCGGGACAGGGGGCTCCAAAAACATTCAGTACTTC.

This CDR3 is CASSQAGQGNQPQHF. CDR3 DNA sequence: TGTGCCAGCAGCCAAGCGGGACAGGGAAATCAGCCCCAGCATTTT. This chain links TRBV3-1 (or the pseudogene TRBV3-2) with TRBJ1-5; 9 bases line up with TRBD1. Germline lookup yields CDR1 LGHDT and CDR2 YNNKEL (reference sequence). This CDR3 is built from 15 residues. The V gene end was trimmed by 1 base and the J gene end by 4 bases; junction bases not matched to a gene: 2.

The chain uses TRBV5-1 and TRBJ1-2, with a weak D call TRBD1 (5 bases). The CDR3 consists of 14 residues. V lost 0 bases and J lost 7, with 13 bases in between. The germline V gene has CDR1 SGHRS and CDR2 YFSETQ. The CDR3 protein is CASSLAGGLGGYTF. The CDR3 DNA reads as TGCGCCAGCAGCTTGGCCGGGGGGTTGGGTGGCTACACCTTC. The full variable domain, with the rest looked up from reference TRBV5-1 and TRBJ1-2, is KAGVTQTPRYLIKTRGQQVTLSCSPISGHRSVSWYQQTPGQGLQFLFEYFSETQRNKGNFPGRFSGRQFSNSRSEMNVSTLELGDSALYLCASSLAGGLGGYTFGSGTRLTVV.

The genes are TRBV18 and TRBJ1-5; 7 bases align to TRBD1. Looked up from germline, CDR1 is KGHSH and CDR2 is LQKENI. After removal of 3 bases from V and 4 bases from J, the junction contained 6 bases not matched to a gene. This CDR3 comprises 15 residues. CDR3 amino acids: CASSPTEGANQPQHF. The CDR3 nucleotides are TGTGCCAGCTCACCTACGGAGGGGGCTAATCAGCCCCAGCATTTT.

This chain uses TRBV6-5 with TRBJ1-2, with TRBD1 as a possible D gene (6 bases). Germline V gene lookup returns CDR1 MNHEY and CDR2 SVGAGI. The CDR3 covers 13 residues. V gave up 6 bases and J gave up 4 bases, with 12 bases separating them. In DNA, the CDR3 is TGTGCCAGCAGAGTCAGGGGATCCTATGGCTACACCTTC. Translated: CASRVRGSYGYTF.

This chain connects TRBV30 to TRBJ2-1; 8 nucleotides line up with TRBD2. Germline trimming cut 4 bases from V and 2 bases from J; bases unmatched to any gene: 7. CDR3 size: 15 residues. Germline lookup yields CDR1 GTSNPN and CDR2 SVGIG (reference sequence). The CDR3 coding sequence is TGTGCCTGGAAAATCCGGGGGGGCGCCTACAATGAGCAGTTCTTC. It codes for CAWKIRGGAYNEQFF.

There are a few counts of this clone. This CDR3 is CASSLGQAPLEELFF. The CDR3 region has the DNA TGCGCCAGCAGCCTGGGACAGGCGCCCTTAGAGGAGCTGTTTTTT. The chain recombines TRBV5-1 with TRBJ2-2, with 8 bases aligning to TRBD1. The CDR3 has 15 amino acids. The junction had 12 bases not matched to a gene; V was cut back by 4 bases and J by 10 bases. CDR1 is SGHRS, CDR2 YFSETQ, per germline.

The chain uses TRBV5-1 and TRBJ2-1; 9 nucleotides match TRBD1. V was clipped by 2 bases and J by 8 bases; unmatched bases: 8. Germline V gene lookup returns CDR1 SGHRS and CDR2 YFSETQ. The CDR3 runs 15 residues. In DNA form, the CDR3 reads TGCGCCAGCAGCTTAGGACAGGGGCTTTCTCATGAGCAGTTCTTC. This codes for CASSLGQGLSHEQFF.

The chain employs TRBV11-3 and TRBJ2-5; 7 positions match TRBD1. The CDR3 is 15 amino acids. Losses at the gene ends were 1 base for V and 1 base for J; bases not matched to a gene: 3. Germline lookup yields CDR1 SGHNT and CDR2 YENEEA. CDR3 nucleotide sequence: TGTGCCAGCAGCTTAGGGGGGACAGCCCAAGAGACCCAGTACTTC. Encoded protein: CASSLGGTAQETQYF. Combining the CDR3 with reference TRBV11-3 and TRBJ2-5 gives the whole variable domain EAGVVQSPRYKIIEKKQPVAFWCNPISGHNTLYWYLQNLGQGPELLIRYENEEAVDDSQLPKDRFSAERLKGVDSTLKIQPAELGDSAVYLCASSLGGTAQETQYFGPGTRLLVL.

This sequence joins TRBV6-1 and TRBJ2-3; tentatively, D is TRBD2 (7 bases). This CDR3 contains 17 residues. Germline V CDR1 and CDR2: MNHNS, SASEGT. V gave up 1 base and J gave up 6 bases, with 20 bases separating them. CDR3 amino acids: CASSEVFGGPSTDTQYF. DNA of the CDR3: TGTGCCAGCAGTGAAGTTTTCGGGGGGCCTTCAACTGATACGCAGTATTTT.

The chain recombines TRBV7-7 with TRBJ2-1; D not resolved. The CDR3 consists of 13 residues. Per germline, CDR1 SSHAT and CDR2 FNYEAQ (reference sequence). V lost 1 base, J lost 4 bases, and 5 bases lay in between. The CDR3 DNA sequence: TGTGCCAGCAGCTTAGGGCAGTACAATGAGCAGTTCTTC. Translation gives CASSLGQYNEQFF.

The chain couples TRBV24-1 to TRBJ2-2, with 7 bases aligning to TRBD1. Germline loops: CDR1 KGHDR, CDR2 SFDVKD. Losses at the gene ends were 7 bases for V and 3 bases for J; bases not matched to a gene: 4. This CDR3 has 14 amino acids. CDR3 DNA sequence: TGTGCCACCAGAGGAACAGGGGACACCGGGGAGCTGTTTTTT. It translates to CATRGTGDTGELFF.

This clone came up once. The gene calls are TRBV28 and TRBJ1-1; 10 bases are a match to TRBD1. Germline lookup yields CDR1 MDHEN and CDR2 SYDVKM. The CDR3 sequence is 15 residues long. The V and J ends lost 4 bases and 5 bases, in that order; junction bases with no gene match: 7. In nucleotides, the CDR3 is TGTGCCAGCAGTTCGACAGGGGGCCGAGGAACTGAAGCTTTCTTT. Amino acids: CASSSTGGRGTEAFF.

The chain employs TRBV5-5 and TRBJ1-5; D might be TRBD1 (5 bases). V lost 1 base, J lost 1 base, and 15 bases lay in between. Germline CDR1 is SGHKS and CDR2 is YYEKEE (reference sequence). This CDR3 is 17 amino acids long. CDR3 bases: TGTGCCAGCAGCTTGTGGGGGAGCGGGAGGAGCAATCAGCCCCAGCATTTT. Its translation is CASSLWGSGRSNQPQHF.

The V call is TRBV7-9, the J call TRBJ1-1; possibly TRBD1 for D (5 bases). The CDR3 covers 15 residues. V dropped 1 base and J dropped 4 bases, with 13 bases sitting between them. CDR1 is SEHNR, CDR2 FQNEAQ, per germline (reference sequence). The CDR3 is CASSLGLGLGTEAFF. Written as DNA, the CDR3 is TGTGCCAGCAGCTTAGGGCTGGGGCTTGGCACTGAAGCTTTCTTT.

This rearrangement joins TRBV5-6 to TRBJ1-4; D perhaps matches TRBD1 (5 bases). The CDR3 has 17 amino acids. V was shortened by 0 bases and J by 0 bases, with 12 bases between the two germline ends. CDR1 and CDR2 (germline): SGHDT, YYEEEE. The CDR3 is CASSLGGDYATNEKLFF. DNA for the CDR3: TGTGCCAGCAGCTTGGGAGGGGACTATGCAACTAATGAAAAACTGTTTTTT.

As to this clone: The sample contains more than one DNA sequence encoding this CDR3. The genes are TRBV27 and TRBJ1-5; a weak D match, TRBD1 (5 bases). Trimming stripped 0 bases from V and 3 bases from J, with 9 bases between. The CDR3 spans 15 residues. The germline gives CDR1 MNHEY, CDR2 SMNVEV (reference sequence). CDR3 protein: CASSLSRDSNQPQHF. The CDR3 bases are TGTGCCAGCAGTTTATCTAGGGACTCCAATCAGCCCCAGCATTTT.

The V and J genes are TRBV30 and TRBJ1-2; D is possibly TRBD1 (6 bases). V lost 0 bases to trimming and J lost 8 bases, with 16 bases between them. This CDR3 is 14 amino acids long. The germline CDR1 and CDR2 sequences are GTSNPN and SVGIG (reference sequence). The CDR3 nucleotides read TGTGCCTGGAGTGTAGCTCGGGGGGCAGGGGGCTACACCTTC. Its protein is CAWSVARGAGGYTF.

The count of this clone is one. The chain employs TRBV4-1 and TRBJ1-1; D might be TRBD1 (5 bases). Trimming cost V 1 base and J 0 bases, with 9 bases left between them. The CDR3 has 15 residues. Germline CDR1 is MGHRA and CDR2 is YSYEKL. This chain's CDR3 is CASSQVLGLNTEAFF. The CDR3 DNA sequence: TGCGCCAGCAGCCAAGTTCTGGGGCTGAACACTGAAGCTTTCTTT.

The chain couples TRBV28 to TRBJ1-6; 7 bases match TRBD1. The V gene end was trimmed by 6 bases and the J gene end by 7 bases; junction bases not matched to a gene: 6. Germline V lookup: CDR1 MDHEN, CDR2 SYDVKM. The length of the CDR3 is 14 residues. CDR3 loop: CASRPQGLNSPLHF. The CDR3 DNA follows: TGTGCCAGCAGACCACAGGGGCTCAATTCACCCCTCCACTTT.

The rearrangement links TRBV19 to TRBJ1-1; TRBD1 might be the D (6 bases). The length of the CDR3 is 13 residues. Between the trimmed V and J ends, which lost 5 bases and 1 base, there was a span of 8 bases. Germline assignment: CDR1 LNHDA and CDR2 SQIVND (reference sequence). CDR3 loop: CASSGGQNTEAFF. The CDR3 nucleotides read TGTGCCAGTAGTGGGGGACAGAACACTGAAGCTTTCTTT.

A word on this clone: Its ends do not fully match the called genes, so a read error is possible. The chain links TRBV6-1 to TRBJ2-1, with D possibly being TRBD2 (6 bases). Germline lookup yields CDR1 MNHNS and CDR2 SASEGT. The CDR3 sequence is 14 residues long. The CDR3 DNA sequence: TGTGCCAGCAGTGAATACGCGCGACTAGACATATCGGTCTTC. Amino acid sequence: CASSEYARLDISVF.

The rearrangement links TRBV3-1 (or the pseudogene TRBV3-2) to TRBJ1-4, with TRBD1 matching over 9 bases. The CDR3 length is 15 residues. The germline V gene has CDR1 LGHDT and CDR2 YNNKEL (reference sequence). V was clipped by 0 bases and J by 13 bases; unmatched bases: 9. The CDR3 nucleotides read TGTGCCAGCAGCCAAGATGGGACAGGGCCAGTGGGACTGTTTTTT. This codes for CASSQDGTGPVGLFF.